This entry is about one T cell receptor (beta chain). These data originate in a study of control samples from healthy donors and cancer patients. The trim removed 5 bases at V and 5 bases at J, leaving 4 bases unmatched. Germline V CDR1 and CDR2: SEHNR, FQNEAQ (reference sequence). CDR3 length equals 14 residues. The data were produced by immunoSEQ multiplex PCR, yet TCRdb's version contains in-frame clones alone and is incomplete. The table includes 70,000 or so clones, more than 75% detected once. The J gene is TRBJ1-2, the V gene TRBV7-9; TRBD1 matches at 11 bases. This sequence was found in a woman between 45 and 65 years old with lung cancer. The sequenced sample consisted of PBMCs. CDR3 bases: TGTGCCAGCAGCCCTGGACAGGGGGCGTATGGCTACACCTTC. It yields the protein CASSPGQGAYGYTF.